What follows is one T cell receptor beta chain and its context. Its specificity is not known. Losses at the gene ends were 0 bases for V and 10 bases for J; bases not matched to a gene: 11. There are 15 residues in the CDR3. The germline gives CDR1 LGHNA, CDR2 YNFKEQ. This entry belongs to a study of T cells in localized non-small cell lung cancer. Assay used: immunoSEQ multiplex PCR; TCRdb lists only in-frame clones, some missing. The repertoire holds approximately 63,000 clones, 80% to 90% seen once, with approximately 22% in the top ten. Findings of the study overall: Within adjacent lung there appeared a median approximately 62 of the top 100 tumor clones. Uninvolved adjacent lung showed peak T cell clonality, exceeding tumor.

The clonotype originates from a man between 40 and 70 years old with stage I squamous cell lung carcinoma. This rearrangement joins TRBV4-2 to TRBJ1-1; 7 bases align to TRBD1. This specimen consisted of peripheral blood, obtained before any cancer treatment. In DNA, the CDR3 is TGTGCCAGCAGCCAAGAAAGGGGGCGGCCGCAGTCAGCTTTCTTT. Protein sequence: CASSQERGRPQSAFF.